The 16 T cell receptor beta chains given below trace back to one sample, sequenced in a study of blood T cell repertoires in COVID-19. Sequencing used immunoSEQ multiplex PCR; TCRdb keeps in-frame clones, though not all of them. The sample records about 98,000 clones, 82% being singletons. The specimen sequenced was peripheral blood. These receptors came from a man older than 75 with acute or convalescent COVID-19.

The J gene is TRBJ2-5, the V gene TRBV19; a possible D gene is TRBD1 (5 bases). Trimming stripped 3 bases from V and 3 bases from J, with 11 bases between. The CDR3 contains 14 residues. CDR1 and CDR2 (germline): LNHDA, SQIVND (reference sequence). The CDR3 protein is CASSIRLTEETQYF. The CDR3 DNA reads TGTGCCAGTAGTATCCGCCTGACAGAAGAGACCCAGTACTTC.

In this sample, this clone turned up once. The chain combines TRBV3-1 (or the pseudogene TRBV3-2) with TRBJ2-7; perhaps TRBD2 as D (6 bases). Trimming took off 1 base at V and 6 bases at J, with 13 bases between the two ends. The CDR3 has 14 residues. Germline-derived CDR1 and CDR2 are LGHDT and YNNKEL (reference sequence). The CDR3 DNA sequence: TGTGCCAGCAGCCAAGTGGGAGGAGTAGGCGAGCAGTACTTC. This encodes CASSQVGGVGEQYF.

V and J are TRBV29-1 and TRBJ2-7; TRBD1 matches 10 bases. The CDR3 covers 13 residues. Germline CDR1 reads SQVTM; CDR2 reads ANQGSEA. V trimming: 6 bases; J trimming: 7 bases; junction bases outside the gene matches: 9. CDR3 region: CSVRTGGSGEQYF. The CDR3 DNA reads as TGCAGCGTACGGACAGGGGGTTCTGGTGAGCAGTACTTC.

About this clone: The sample holds other DNA sequences that translate to the same CDR3. V gene TRBV25-1 combines with J gene TRBJ1-4; maybe TRBD1 (5 bases). V was clipped by 2 bases and J by 7 bases, with 8 bases between them. In germline, CDR1 is MGHDK, CDR2 SYGVNS. The CDR3 loop spans 13 amino acids. CDR3 loop: CASSERRGEKLFF. CDR3 sequence (DNA): TGTGCCAGCAGTGAACGGAGGGGTGAAAAACTGTTTTTT.

The V gene is TRBV7-2, the J gene TRBJ1-6, with 8 positions matching TRBD1. The CDR3 extends over 16 amino acids. V shed 0 bases, J shed 5 bases, and the junction held 3 bases outside the gene matches. Germline V lookup: CDR1 SGHTA, CDR2 FQGNSA. For the CDR3, the DNA is TGTGCCAGCAGCTTAGCCCAGGGGGCCAATAATTCACCCCTCCACTTT. It encodes CASSLAQGANNSPLHF.

The chain uses TRBV11-3 and TRBJ2-1; D is possibly TRBD1 (6 bases). The CDR3 covers 13 residues. The germline V gene encodes CDR1 SGHNT and CDR2 YENEEA. V was pared by 5 bases and J by 8 bases, with 13 bases between. The CDR3 loop reads CASSISYRDEQFF. The CDR3 DNA follows: TGTGCCAGCAGCATCTCATACAGGGATGAGCAGTTCTTC.

The genes are TRBV6-5 and TRBJ1-2, with D perhaps TRBD1 (5 bases). Trimming pared 0 bases from V and 5 bases from J, leaving 13 bases between. The CDR3 runs to 15 residues. Germline CDR1 reads MNHEY; CDR2 reads SVGAGI. Written as DNA, the CDR3 is TGTGCCAGCAGTTACTCGCACCAGCGGGGGTATGGCTACACCTTC. Translated, it gives CASSYSHQRGYGYTF.

The V and J genes are TRBV19 and TRBJ2-3; TRBD1 matches at 8 bases. J was trimmed by 0 bases and V by 7 bases; bases with no gene match: 6. CDR1 is LNHDA, CDR2 SQIVND, per germline (reference sequence). The CDR3 consists of 15 residues. The chain's CDR3 is CASTPDRGSTDTQYF. CDR3 DNA sequence: TGTGCCAGTACCCCCGACAGGGGTAGCACAGATACGCAGTATTTT.

The rearrangement uses TRBV7-9 and TRBJ1-1; TRBD1 is a possible D gene (6 bases). Germline values: CDR1 SEHNR, CDR2 FQNEAQ (reference sequence). V shed 5 bases and J shed 0 bases, with 16 bases lying between them. CDR3 length: 16 amino acids. The CDR3 DNA follows: TGTGCCAGCAGCCCAGGACAGATAAACATGAACACTGAAGCTTTCTTT. Amino acids: CASSPGQINMNTEAFF. The whole variable domain, remainder taken from reference TRBV7-9 and TRBJ1-1, is DTGVSQNPRHKITKRGQNVTFRCDPISEHNRLYWYRQTLGQGPEFLTYFQNEAQLEKSRLLSDRFSAERPKGSFSTLEIQRTEQGDSAMYLCASSPGQINMNTEAFFGQGTRLTVV.

V gene TRBV27 combines with J gene TRBJ1-6, with D possibly matching TRBD1 (6 bases). V was clipped by 4 bases and J by 9 bases, with 13 bases between them. Per the germline V gene, CDR1 is MNHEY and CDR2 is SMNVEV (reference sequence). There are 14 residues in the CDR3. CDR3 nucleotide sequence: TGTGCCAGCAGTTCCACGGGGACAATTTCACCCCTCCACTTT. This codes for CASSSTGTISPLHF.

CDR3 loop: CASSLVRANTGANVLTF. The CDR3 DNA reads as TGTGCCAGCAGCTTGGTGAGGGCGAACACTGGGGCCAACGTCCTGACTTTC. The chain couples TRBV5-8 to TRBJ2-6; possibly TRBD2 for D (5 bases). The CDR3 length is 17 residues. Germline-derived CDR1 and CDR2 are SGHTS and YDEGEE. Trimming removed 0 bases at V and 2 bases at J, with 12 bases between.

J is TRBJ2-2 and V is TRBV2, with TRBD2 matching 11 bases. The germline V gene has CDR1 SNHLY and CDR2 FYNNEI. The CDR3 extends over 14 amino acids. The J segment lost 7 bases and the V segment lost 6 bases, leaving 4 bases of the junction unmatched. Here the CDR3 reads CASRGTSGFGELFF. The CDR3 nucleotides are TGTGCCAGCAGGGGGACTAGCGGATTCGGGGAGCTGTTTTTT.

This clone was detected only once. The chain uses TRBV28 and TRBJ1-2, with D uncertain. The CDR3 consists of 11 residues. In germline, CDR1 is MDHEN, CDR2 SYDVKM. Trimming took off 3 bases at V and 5 bases at J, with 4 bases between the two ends. The CDR3 nucleotides read TGTGCCAGCAGTTTTCGGTATGGCTACACCTTC. It specifies CASSFRYGYTF.

The chain links TRBV3-1 (or the pseudogene TRBV3-2) to TRBJ1-3, with TRBD1 matching over 9 bases. The CDR3 spans 16 residues. The germline gives CDR1 LGHDT, CDR2 YNNKEL (reference sequence). V shed 1 base and J 4 bases; nucleotides not matched to a gene: 5. CDR3 nucleotides: TGTGCCAGCAGCCAAGGGGGACAGGGAGCAGGAAACACCATATATTTT. Translating gives CASSQGGQGAGNTIYF.

The chain joins TRBV12-3 or TRBV12-4 to TRBJ2-3; D is unclear. V lost 2 bases to trimming and J lost 5 bases, with 2 bases between them. The CDR3 has 11 residues. DNA for the CDR3: TGTGCCAGCAGTTTACGAGATACGCAGTATTTT. Residues: CASSLRDTQYF.

The V and J genes are TRBV28 and TRBJ1-1; possible D gene TRBD1, 6 bases. Germline CDR1 and CDR2: MDHEN and SYDVKM. CDR3 length: 14 residues. V was trimmed by 6 bases and J by 2 bases, leaving 13 bases between them. The CDR3 protein is CASRPGQPNTEAFF. The CDR3 nucleotides are TGTGCCAGCAGACCGGGACAACCTAACACTGAAGCTTTCTTT.